This T cell receptor (beta chain) stems from a study of monozygotic twins with inflammatory bowel disease. The blood volume drawn from each donor was 2.5 ml. Total RNA amounting to about 3,800 ng went into each TCR library. TCRdb reanalyzed the 5' RACE reads, giving one entry per CDR3 protein sequence and no DNA. The table for this sample gives about 300,000 distinct CDR3 sequences. Germline CDR1 reads SGHRS; CDR2 reads YFSETQ. This CDR3 has 19 residues. This chain links TRBV5-1 with TRBJ1-6; the TCRdb call, TRBD1, lacks DNA for checking. The receptor was isolated from a human donor with ulcerative colitis or Crohn's disease, or a healthy co-twin of an affected twin (not recorded which). Sequencing was performed on blood. The CDR3 protein is CASSLSGTRGNPNNSPLHF.